This T cell receptor beta chain originates from a study of naive and memory T cell subsets. Points from the study as a whole: This RNA-based method may be sensitive to activation-related transcript changes.

Ligated cDNA underwent four rounds of PCR with nested alpha and beta constant region primers and SP2. From the 5' RACE reads, TCRdb called clonotypes with MiXCR, one entry per CDR3 protein. The sample carries some 60,000 distinct CDR3 sequences, 6% to 8% recorded once. A UMI-containing oligonucleotide was joined by 3' ligation to the TCR cDNA template. RNA was extracted from 2.5 to 3 ml of whole blood of healthy adults. Trimming pared 2 bases from V and 8 bases from J, leaving 12 bases between. The CDR3 runs 12 residues. Germline CDR1 reads GTSNPN; CDR2 reads SVGIG (reference sequence). This clonotype was detected many times. Its antigen is unidentified.

The receptor was derived from a female donor in good health. The V call is TRBV30, the J call TRBJ1-2; D unresolved. CDR3 amino acids: CAWSKRRSGYTF. CDR3 nucleotides: TGTGCCTGGAGTAAGCGGAGGTCAGGCTACACCTTC.